The following is a TCR beta chain sequence with its context. Its antigen is unknown. V shed 4 bases and J shed 8 bases, with 11 bases lying between them. The germline CDR1 and CDR2 sequences are SQVTM and ANQGSEA. The CDR3 contains 11 residues. TCRdb passed the 5' RACE reads through MiXCR, listing each CDR3 protein once. The sample has 650,000 to 800,000 distinct CDR3 sequences; over 8.5% are singletons. This entry is derived from a study of identical twins. Study-wide results and caveats: Within monozygotic twins, out-of-frame TCR alpha sharing was underestimated by the models.

These same data were also listed under a study on yellow fever vaccine responses in identical twins. That paper adds: Twins' vaccine T cell response reportedly gave the appearance of partial convergence and partial personalization.

V usage is TRBV29-1 and J usage is TRBJ1-2, with unresolved D. The sequenced sample consisted of PBMCs. This sequence was found in a woman between 18 and 29 years old in good health. The DNA of the CDR3 is TGCAGCGTTGCTACTTGGGCGGGCTACACCTTC. It yields the protein CSVATWAGYTF. The entire variable domain, with the rest obtained from reference TRBV29-1 and TRBJ1-2, is as follows: SAVISQKPSRDICQRGTSLTIQCQVDSQVTMMFWYRQQPGQSLTLIATANQGSEATYESGFVIDKFPISRPNLTFSTLTVSNMSPEDSSIYLCSVATWAGYTFGSGTRLTVV.